Listed below are T cell receptor beta chains from one sample, sequenced in a study of PD-1 blockade in mismatch repair-deficient tumors. Sequencing was performed with immunoSEQ multiplex PCR; in TCRdb, only in-frame clones are kept and a portion is missing. The sample has approximately 20,000 clones, roughly four fifths seen once. The source material was PBMCs, sampled 52 weeks after starting pembrolizumab. Receptor source: an adult with mismatch repair-deficient cancer. Each CDR3 is given with its conserved first and last residue. A D gene is named only where the DNA matches it firmly. A row's size may be missing; if present it is once, few, many or a size class.

v_call	d_call	j_call	clone_size	cdr3_nt	cdr3_aa
TRBV6-5	.	TRBJ2-5	.	TGTGCCAGCAGCCCTGACAGCCTGTATGGGACCCAGTACTTC	CASSPDSLYGTQYF
TRBV5-4	TRBD1	TRBJ2-1	once	TGTGCCAGCAGCTCCCCGGGACAGTCTTACAATGAGCAGTTCTTC	CASSSPGQSYNEQFF
TRBV13	.	TRBJ1-3	.	TGTGCCAGCAGCTCAAATTCCGTCGACAGATTGCTCGACACCATATATTTT	CASSSNSVDRLLDTIYF
TRBV6-5	TRBD1	TRBJ1-1	.	TGTGCCAGCAGTTACGCGGGACAGGGTCCAGAAGCTTTCTTT	CASSYAGQGPEAFF
TRBV28	TRBD2	TRBJ2-1	.	TGTGCCAGCAGTTTATTAGCTAGCGGCAACAATGAGCAGTTCTTC	CASSLLASGNNEQFF
TRBV18	.	TRBJ2-7	.	TGTGCCAGCTCACCACTCTCCTACGAGCAGTACTTC	CASSPLSYEQYF
TRBV29-1	.	TRBJ2-4	.	TGCAGCGTTACGGGGGATTTGTGGACCAAAAACATTCAGTACTTC	CSVTGDLWTKNIQYF
TRBV7-2	.	TRBJ2-5	.	TGTGCCAGCAGCCCCGACAGACAAGAGACCCAGTACTTC	CASSPDRQETQYF
TRBV25-1	.	TRBJ2-1	.	TGTGCCAGCAGTGAAGGAGGGTGGGGCTCTGGGAATGAGCAGTTCTTC	CASSEGGWGSGNEQFF
TRBV6-1	TRBD1	TRBJ1-2	.	TGTGCCAGCAGTGAGGGGACAGCCTATGGCTACACCTTC	CASSEGTAYGYTF
TRBV2	.	TRBJ1-2	.	TGTGCCAGCTCTAGTGGAGGGACCGTGTATGGCTACACCTTC	CASSSGGTVYGYTF
TRBV7-9	.	TRBJ2-2	.	TGTGCCAGCAGCTTACCCCTACCGAACACCGGGGAGCTGTTTTTT	CASSLPLPNTGELFF
TRBV5-1	.	TRBJ2-7	.	TGCGCCAGCAGGTCCCCAGGGTCCCACGAGCAGTACTTC	CASRSPGSHEQYF
TRBV6-5	.	TRBJ2-7	.	TGTGCCAGCAGATCTCCGGGACAAACCCAGCAGTACTTC	CASRSPGQTQQYF